This TCR beta chain was identified in a study of blood T cell repertoires in COVID-19. Study-level background: Some COVID-19 samples were acute and others convalescent; all came from the United States, Italy and Spain.

The CDR3 runs to 14 residues. Trimming stripped 4 bases from V and 6 bases from J, with 16 bases between. The germline V gene has CDR1 LGHNA and CDR2 YSLEER. Under the authors' procedure: Quantification of nucleated cells was approximated via reference gene primer amplification. Clones were read by immunoSEQ multiplex PCR, and TCRdb kept only the in-frame ones, dropping some. Clone size and V and J calls were adopted from that table, with D and trimming inferred from the DNA. Here the sample spans 200,000 to 250,000 clones, around 91% being singletons. The participants were between 18 and 89 years old and came from some 25 US areas. Participants' reported clinical history set cohort assignment.

Sequencing was carried out using PBMCs or T cells enriched from blood (not recorded which). The TCR originated in a man aged 25-45 years who had been exposed to COVID-19. The rearrangement links TRBV4-3 to TRBJ2-7; D is perhaps TRBD1 (6 bases). The CDR3 DNA reads TGCGCCAGCAGCCCCCAGGCAGGGGTGGGCGAGCAGTACTTC. It is translated as CASSPQAGVGEQYF.